This record looks at one T cell receptor beta chain sequence and its context. These data belong to a study of blood T cell repertoires in COVID-19. On the study more broadly: COVID-19 samples from acute and convalescent phases originated in the United States, Italy and Spain. T cells, B-cell-depleted T cells, or PBMCs provided the cDNA or gDNA that served as material.

Per the authors' pipeline: Amplification of reference gene primers was used by the study to estimate nucleated cell counts. TCRdb keeps only in-frame clones here, not all; method: immunoSEQ multiplex PCR. D and trimming come from the DNA, and the V and J calls and clone size come from that table. Among approximately 200,000 clones listed, about 88% were seen once. The TCR sequence derives from a young woman with active or convalescent COVID-19. The sample comprised peripheral blood.

The CDR3 bases are TGCGCCAGCAGCTTTACCGGGACAGGGGAGAATGAGCAGTTCTTC. As protein: CASSFTGTGENEQFF. V gene TRBV5-1 combines with J gene TRBJ2-1, with TRBD1 matching over 10 bases. Trimming cost V 2 bases and J 7 bases; bases outside gene matches: 6. CDR1 and CDR2 from the germline V gene are SGHRS and YFSETQ. The CDR3 runs to 15 residues. Supplemented by reference TRBV5-1 and TRBJ2-1, the full variable domain reads KAGVTQTPRYLIKTRGQQVTLSCSPISGHRSVSWYQQTPGQGLQFLFEYFSETQRNKGNFPGRFSGRQFSNSRSEMNVSTLELGDSALYLCASSFTGTGENEQFFGPGTRLTVL.